This paragraph reports one T cell receptor beta chain. This clonotype appeared a few times. Its antigen specificity is not known. No much larger clonotype is one base removed from it; base qualities were not supplied. Sample treatment or condition, as interpreted from the label and publication: live attenuated yellow fever vaccine strain. At each blood-draw timepoint, two biological replicates of bulk PBMCs were obtained. A standard Ficoll-Paque protocol was used to isolate PBMCs from peripheral blood. TriZol was used to extract RNA from bulk PBMCs, from CD4 and CD8 fractions, and from dextramer-positive and dextramer-negative fractions. The data belong to a study of T cells after yellow fever vaccination (dated by TCRdb to the late 2010s). Looking at the study overall: The SMART-Seq v4 Ultra Low Input RNA kit was used to prepare libraries from fractions with low cell numbers. To follow T-cell clones before and after primary and booster YFV17D yellow fever vaccination, bulk TCR alpha and beta repertoires were sequenced over time. Blood was collected at multiple timepoints before and after primary and secondary immunization, and bulk PBMC replicates and cell subsets were isolated. Two healthy male donors, one aged 18 to 30 and one aged 30 to 39 years, were included in the cohort. General findings and caveats noted by the study authors: Compared with the primary T-cell response, the secondary T-cell response was faster but weaker, reaching its peak on day 5 rather than on day 15. Because the study included only a couple of donors, the extent to which the findings can be generalized is limited. After the booster, most of the clones that had expanded following primary vaccination were detected again (almost 98% of CD4 and 80% to 90% of CD8), which suggests that memory was broadly maintained. A small share of clonotypes was detected in both CD4 and CD8 compartments, with the overlap likely arising from convergent recombination. Because abundant contaminating clonotypes from the bulk population could be contained in FACS-sorted repertoires, computational filtering was required.

Including the terminal cysteine and phenylalanine, the CDR3 comprises 15 residues. Of all the DNA, just the CDR3 is kept, 45 bases in frame from base 1. Trimming removed 2 bases from V and 2 bases from J, leaving 13 bases between the germline ends. CDR1 and CDR2 are read off the germline V gene as SGHRS and YFSETQ. Synthesis of TCR cDNA relied on 5'RACE template switching, a step that introduced a universal primer site along with unique molecular identifiers. Priming for cDNA synthesis came from both the TCR alpha and TCR beta constant segments. Library amplification involved two PCR steps, and the second step added sample barcodes and sequencing adapters. Libraries were sequenced on Illumina HiSeq 2500 (2x100 bp) or NovaSeq (2x150 bp). Regarding the original processing steps: Demultiplexing of reads and collapsing into UMI consensus sequences were performed with MIGEC, and V(D)J alignment was carried out with MiXCR. Vaccine-responding clonotypes were identified with edgeR using replicate PBMC samples, with FDR below 0.01 and a log2 fold change above 5 up to day 15 being required. Bulk clonotypes were assigned CD4 or CD8 identity according to which sequenced CD4 or CD8 repertoire held them at higher abundance. TCRdb itself trimmed the public reads at Q25 with fastp, ran MiXCR and retained productive beta chains. Every distinct CDR3 protein forms one entry, paired with its most common genes and DNA. TCRdb assigned the V and J calls; the authors' analysis was not used. This sample lists 300,000 to 400,000 distinct CDR3 sequences; 8.7% were detected once. The ten largest clones take up about 20% of the sample.

The chain joins TRBV5-1 to TRBJ2-5; the D gene is not confidently resolved. The sequenced sample was PBMCs, obtained on the day of the first yellow fever vaccination. This TCR derives from a man younger than 35 who received the YFV17D yellow fever vaccine. The DNA is as follows: TGCGCCAGCAGCTTAACTGGACGCCTACAAGAGACCCAGTACTTC. It encodes CASSLTGRLQETQYF. The CDR3 plus the reference TRBV5-1 and TRBJ2-5 genes for the other parts give the full variable domain: KAGVTQTPRYLIKTRGQQVTLSCSPISGHRSVSWYQQTPGQGLQFLFEYFSETQRNKGNFPGRFSGRQFSNSRSEMNVSTLELGDSALYLCASSLTGRLQETQYFGPGTRLLVL.